This T cell receptor beta chain was obtained from a study of T cells after yellow fever vaccination. TCRdb recomputed calls from the 5' RACE reads with MiXCR, one row per CDR3 protein. This table has some 99,000 distinct CDR3 sequences, about 5.8% appearing once. This clonotype was recorded a few times. Trimming took 1 base from V and 5 from J, leaving 17 bases between them. This CDR3 region has 16 residues. Germline V gene lookup returns CDR1 MNHEY and CDR2 SVGEGT. Sequences were derived from CD8+ T cells sorted from PBMCs, sampled 10 days after the yellow fever booster vaccination. The gene calls are TRBV6-2 or TRBV6-3 and TRBJ2-5; D remains ambiguous. The sequence was collected from a man aged 18-30 years who received the YFV17D yellow fever vaccine. CDR3: CASSYFLQEPRETQYF. As DNA, the CDR3 is TGTGCCAGCAGTTACTTCCTCCAGGAGCCCCGTGAGACCCAGTACTTC.